The T cell receptor beta chain described here comes from a study of CD8 T cells in Susac syndrome. Random hexamers primed reverse transcription of about 0.45 to 1 ug RNA. MiXCR was run by TCRdb on the immunoSEQ multiplex PCR reads, yielding one entry per CDR3 protein. Counted here are some 100,000 distinct CDR3 sequences, around 90% occurring once; the ten biggest clones make up approximately 0.11%. This CDR3 has 18 amino acids. The trim removed 4 bases at V and 0 bases at J, leaving 9 bases unmatched. Per the germline V gene, CDR1 is MDHEN and CDR2 is SYDVKM. Specimen: CD8+ T cells from PBMCs. This receptor was identified in a human donor in good health. The chain joins TRBV28 to TRBJ2-7, with TRBD2 matching over 13 bases. The CDR3 DNA follows: TGTGCCAGCAGTTACGCGCGGACTAGCGGGGGAGACTCCTACGAGCAGTACTTC. This codes for CASSYARTSGGDSYEQYF.